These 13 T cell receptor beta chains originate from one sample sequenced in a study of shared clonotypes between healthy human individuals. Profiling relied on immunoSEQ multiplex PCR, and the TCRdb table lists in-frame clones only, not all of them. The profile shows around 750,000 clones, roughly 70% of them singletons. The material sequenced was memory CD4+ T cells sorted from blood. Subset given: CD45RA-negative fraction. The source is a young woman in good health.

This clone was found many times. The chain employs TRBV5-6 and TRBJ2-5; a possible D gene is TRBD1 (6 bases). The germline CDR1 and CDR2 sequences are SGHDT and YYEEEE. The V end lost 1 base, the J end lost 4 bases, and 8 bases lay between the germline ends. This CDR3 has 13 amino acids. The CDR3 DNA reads TGTGCCAGCAGCTTGCTGGACAGAGAGACCCAGTACTTC. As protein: CASSLLDRETQYF.

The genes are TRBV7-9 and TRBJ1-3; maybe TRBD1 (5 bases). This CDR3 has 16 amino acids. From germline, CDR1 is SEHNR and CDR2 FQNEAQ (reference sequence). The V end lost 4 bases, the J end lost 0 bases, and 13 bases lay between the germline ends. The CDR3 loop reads CASSSRRDFSGNTIYF. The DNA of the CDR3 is TGTGCCAGCAGCTCCCGGAGGGACTTCTCTGGAAACACCATATATTTT. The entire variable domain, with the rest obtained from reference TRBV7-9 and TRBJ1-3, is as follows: DTGVSQNPRHKITKRGQNVTFRCDPISEHNRLYWYRQTLGQGPEFLTYFQNEAQLEKSRLLSDRFSAERPKGSFSTLEIQRTEQGDSAMYLCASSSRRDFSGNTIYFGEGSWLTVV.

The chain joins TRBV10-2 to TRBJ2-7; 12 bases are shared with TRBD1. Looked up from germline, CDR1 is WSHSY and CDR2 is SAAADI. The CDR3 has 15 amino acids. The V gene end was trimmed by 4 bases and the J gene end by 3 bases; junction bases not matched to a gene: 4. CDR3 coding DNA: TGCGCCAGCAGTGTGGGACAGGGGGCGCACTACGAGCAGTACTTC. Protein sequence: CASSVGQGAHYEQYF.

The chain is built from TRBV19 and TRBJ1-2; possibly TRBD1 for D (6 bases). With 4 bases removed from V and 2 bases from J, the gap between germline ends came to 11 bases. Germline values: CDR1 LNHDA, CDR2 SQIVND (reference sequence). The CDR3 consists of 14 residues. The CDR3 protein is CASSRTGSNYGYTF. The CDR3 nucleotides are TGTGCCAGTAGTAGAACAGGGTCCAACTATGGCTACACCTTC.

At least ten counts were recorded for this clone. Here the CDR3 DNA reads TGTGCCAGCAGCTTAAGCACCGGGACTTCTGAGACCCAGTACTTC. The encoded protein is CASSLSTGTSETQYF. The chain employs TRBV11-3 and TRBJ2-5, with a tentative D call TRBD2 (6 bases). The CDR3 sequence is 15 residues long. V was shortened by 2 bases and J by 5 bases, with 15 bases between the two germline ends. Germline V gene lookup returns CDR1 SGHNT and CDR2 YENEEA. Full variable domain (rest looked up from reference TRBV11-3 and TRBJ2-5): EAGVVQSPRYKIIEKKQPVAFWCNPISGHNTLYWYLQNLGQGPELLIRYENEEAVDDSQLPKDRFSAERLKGVDSTLKIQPAELGDSAVYLCASSLSTGTSETQYFGPGTRLLVL.

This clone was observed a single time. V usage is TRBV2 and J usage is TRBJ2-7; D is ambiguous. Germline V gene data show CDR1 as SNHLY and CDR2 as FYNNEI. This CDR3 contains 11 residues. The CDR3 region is CASSDSQRLVV. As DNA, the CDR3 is TGTGCCAGCAGTGATTCACAGCGTTTGGTTGTC.

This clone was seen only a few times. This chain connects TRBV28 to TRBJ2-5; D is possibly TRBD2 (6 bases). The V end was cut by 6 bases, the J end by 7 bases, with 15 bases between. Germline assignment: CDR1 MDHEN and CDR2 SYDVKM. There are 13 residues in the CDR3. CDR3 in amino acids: CASRRPSGGTQYF. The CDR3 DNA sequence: TGTGCCAGCAGGAGACCTTCCGGGGGGACCCAGTACTTC.

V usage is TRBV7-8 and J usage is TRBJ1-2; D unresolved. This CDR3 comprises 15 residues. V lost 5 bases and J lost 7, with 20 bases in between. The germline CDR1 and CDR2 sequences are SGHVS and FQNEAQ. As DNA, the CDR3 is TGTGCCAGCAGCCTACGACAAAGGAAGGGCGGTGGCTACACCTTC. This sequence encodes CASSLRQRKGGGYTF.

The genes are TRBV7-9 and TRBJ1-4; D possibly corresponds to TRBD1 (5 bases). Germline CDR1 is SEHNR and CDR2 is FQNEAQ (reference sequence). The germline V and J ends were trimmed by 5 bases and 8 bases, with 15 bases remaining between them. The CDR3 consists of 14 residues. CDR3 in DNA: TGTGCCAGCAGCCTCGGACTCGGGGGAGAAAAACTGTTTTTT. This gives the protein CASSLGLGGEKLFF. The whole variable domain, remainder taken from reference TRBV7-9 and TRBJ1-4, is DTGVSQNPRHKITKRGQNVTFRCDPISEHNRLYWYRQTLGQGPEFLTYFQNEAQLEKSRLLSDRFSAERPKGSFSTLEIQRTEQGDSAMYLCASSLGLGGEKLFFGSGTQLSVL.

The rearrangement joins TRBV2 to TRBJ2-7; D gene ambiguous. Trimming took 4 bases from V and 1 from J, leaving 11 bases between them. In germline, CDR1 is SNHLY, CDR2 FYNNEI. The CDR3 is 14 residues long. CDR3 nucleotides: TGTGCCAGCAGTGCGGAGAAAGTATCCTACGAGCAGTACTTC. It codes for CASSAEKVSYEQYF.

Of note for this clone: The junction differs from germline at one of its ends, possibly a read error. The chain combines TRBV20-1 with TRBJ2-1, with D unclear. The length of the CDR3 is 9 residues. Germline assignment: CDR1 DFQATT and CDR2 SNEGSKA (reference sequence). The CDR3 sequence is CSARQVSVF. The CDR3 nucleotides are TGCAGTGCTAGACAGGTTTCGGTCTTC.

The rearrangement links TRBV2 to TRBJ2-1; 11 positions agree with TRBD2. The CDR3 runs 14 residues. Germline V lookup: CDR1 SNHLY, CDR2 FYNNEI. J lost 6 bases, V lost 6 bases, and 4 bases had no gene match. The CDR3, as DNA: TGTGCCAGCAGGTTACTAGCGGGAGTCAATGAGCAGTTCTTC. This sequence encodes CASRLLAGVNEQFF.

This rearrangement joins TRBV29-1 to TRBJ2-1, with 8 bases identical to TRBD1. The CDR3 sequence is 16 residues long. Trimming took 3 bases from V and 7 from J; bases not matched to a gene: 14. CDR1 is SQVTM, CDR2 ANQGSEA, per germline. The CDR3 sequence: CSVESSYRQGWNEQFF. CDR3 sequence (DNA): TGCAGCGTTGAGTCTTCCTATAGACAGGGGTGGAATGAGCAGTTCTTC.